Following are 13 T cell receptor beta chains from one sample sequenced in a study of blood T cell repertoires in COVID-19 (dated by TCRdb to about 2020). The library relied on the immunoSEQ multiplex PCR assay. TCRdb carries this immuneACCESS record with in-frame sequences only. Its versions omit some clonotypes, under half of them owing to an unresolved V gene in the studies checked, with the rest unexplained. The sample table contains about 170,000 clones; only one count was recorded for about 88% of them. The ten largest make up 2% to 3% of the sample. Sample: peripheral blood. The receptors come from an elderly woman with COVID-19, enrolled during active disease.

The chain uses TRBV6-5 and TRBJ2-2; 10 bases map to TRBD1. Per germline, CDR1 MNHEY and CDR2 SVGAGI. The length of the CDR3 is 15 residues. The junction had 8 bases not matched to a gene; V was cut back by 6 bases and J by 7 bases. The chain's CDR3 is CASSPDRGPNGELFF. CDR3 in DNA: TGTGCCAGCAGCCCCGACAGGGGGCCGAACGGGGAGCTGTTTTTT.

This clone was seen a single time. The V gene is TRBV7-3, the J gene TRBJ2-1; 13 positions match TRBD2. The CDR3 extends over 14 amino acids. J lost 10 bases, V lost 8 bases, and 8 bases had no gene match. Germline loops: CDR1 SGHTA, CDR2 FQGTGA. CDR3 amino acids: CASRTGLAGEEQFF. The CDR3 DNA follows: TGTGCCAGCCGAACAGGACTAGCGGGAGAGGAGCAGTTCTTC.

This chain links TRBV7-9 with TRBJ2-2; D is possibly TRBD1 (6 bases). This CDR3 has 16 amino acids. Germline V gene sequence: CDR1 SEHNR, CDR2 FQNEAQ (reference sequence). V gave up 6 bases and J gave up 1 base, with 15 bases separating them. The CDR3 sequence: CASRQKATGNTGELFF. CDR3 DNA sequence: TGTGCCAGCAGACAAAAGGCGACAGGGAACACCGGGGAGCTGTTTTTT.

The chain joins TRBV20-1 to TRBJ1-4, with 8 nucleotides matching TRBD1. There are 14 residues in the CDR3. Trimming at V came to 3 bases and at J to 8 bases, leaving 8 bases not matched to a gene. CDR1 is DFQATT, CDR2 SNEGSKA, per germline (reference sequence). The chain's CDR3 is CSASYGQGQEKLFF. For the CDR3, the DNA is TGCAGTGCTAGTTATGGACAGGGCCAAGAAAAACTGTTTTTT.

This sequence joins TRBV28 and TRBJ1-1, with 7 bases that match TRBD1. CDR3 length equals 15 residues. From germline, CDR1 is MDHEN and CDR2 SYDVKM. Trimming cost V 7 bases and J 3 bases; bases outside gene matches: 11. DNA for the CDR3: TGTGCCAGCAACCGAGGGGGCGTCTTGTACACTGAAGCTTTCTTT. The encoded protein is CASNRGGVLYTEAFF.

The J gene is TRBJ1-1, the V gene TRBV28; D gene unclear. V was clipped by 6 bases and J by 0 bases, with 2 bases between them. This CDR3 region has 11 residues. CDR1 and CDR2 (germline): MDHEN, SYDVKM. The CDR3: CASSMNTEAFF. The CDR3 coding sequence is TGTGCCAGCAGCATGAACACTGAAGCTTTCTTT.

The chain is built from TRBV14 and TRBJ1-1; D may be TRBD1 (6 bases). Germline V gives CDR1 SGHDN, CDR2 FVKESK. V was pared by 1 base and J by 3 bases, with 18 bases between. The CDR3 covers 17 residues. DNA of the CDR3: TGTGCCAGCAGCCAAGCAATAAGGGGGGGTATACACACTGAAGCTTTCTTT. Protein sequence: CASSQAIRGGIHTEAFF.

The table lists this clone with a few counts. The V call is TRBV28, the J call TRBJ1-1, with D perhaps matching TRBD1 (5 bases). The CDR3 runs to 15 residues. Trimming shortened V by 2 bases and J by 0 bases, and 10 bases separated the two germline ends. Germline lookup yields CDR1 MDHEN and CDR2 SYDVKM. This CDR3 reads CASSLAGRMNTEAFF. The CDR3 bases are TGTGCCAGCAGTTTAGCGGGACGGATGAACACTGAAGCTTTCTTT. The full variable domain, completed using reference TRBV28 and TRBJ1-1, is DVKVTQSSRYLVKRTGEKVFLECVQDMDHENMFWYRQDPGLGLRLIYFSYDVKMKEKGDIPEGYSVSREKKERFSLILESASTNQTSMYLCASSLAGRMNTEAFFGQGTRLTVV.

CDR3 loop: CASSTAGDTEAFF. CDR3 in DNA: TGTGCCAGCTCCACGGCAGGGGACACTGAAGCTTTCTTT. The rearrangement uses TRBV18 and TRBJ1-1; D is possibly TRBD1 (6 bases). Trimming cost V 6 bases and J 3 bases, with 11 bases left between them. In germline, CDR1 is KGHSH, CDR2 LQKENI. The CDR3 covers 13 residues.

This clone was counted a single time. The chain is built from TRBV28 and TRBJ1-5; D is ambiguous. The CDR3 length is 13 residues. With 5 bases removed from V and 1 base from J, the gap between germline ends came to 6 bases. CDR1 and CDR2 from the germline V gene are MDHEN and SYDVKM. The CDR3 DNA is TGTGCCAGCAGTGTTGAGAGCAATCAGCCCCAGCATTTT. This encodes CASSVESNQPQHF.

The V and J genes are TRBV7-9 and TRBJ2-5, with 8 bases fitting TRBD2. Germline values: CDR1 SEHNR, CDR2 FQNEAQ (reference sequence). The V and J ends lost 5 bases and 4 bases, in that order; junction bases with no gene match: 9. The length of the CDR3 is 15 residues. The CDR3 region is CASSPGGVWGETQYF. In DNA, the CDR3 is TGTGCCAGCAGCCCGGGGGGGGTATGGGGAGAGACCCAGTACTTC.

V and J are TRBV27 and TRBJ2-5, with D perhaps TRBD2 (6 bases). This CDR3 region has 16 residues. V was shortened by 3 bases and J by 0 bases, with 14 bases between the two germline ends. Germline lookup yields CDR1 MNHEY and CDR2 SMNVEV (reference sequence). CDR3: CASSFGGGMYQETQYF. CDR3 nucleotide sequence: TGTGCCAGCAGTTTCGGGGGAGGAATGTACCAAGAGACCCAGTACTTC.

The chain is built from TRBV20-1 and TRBJ2-6; D uncertain. Germline CDR1 reads DFQATT; CDR2 reads SNEGSKA (reference sequence). Trimming pared 3 bases from V and 1 base from J, leaving 10 bases between. This CDR3 is 15 amino acids long. The CDR3 is CSASEIESGANVLTF. CDR3 DNA: TGCAGTGCTAGTGAAATTGAGTCTGGGGCCAACGTCCTGACTTTC.